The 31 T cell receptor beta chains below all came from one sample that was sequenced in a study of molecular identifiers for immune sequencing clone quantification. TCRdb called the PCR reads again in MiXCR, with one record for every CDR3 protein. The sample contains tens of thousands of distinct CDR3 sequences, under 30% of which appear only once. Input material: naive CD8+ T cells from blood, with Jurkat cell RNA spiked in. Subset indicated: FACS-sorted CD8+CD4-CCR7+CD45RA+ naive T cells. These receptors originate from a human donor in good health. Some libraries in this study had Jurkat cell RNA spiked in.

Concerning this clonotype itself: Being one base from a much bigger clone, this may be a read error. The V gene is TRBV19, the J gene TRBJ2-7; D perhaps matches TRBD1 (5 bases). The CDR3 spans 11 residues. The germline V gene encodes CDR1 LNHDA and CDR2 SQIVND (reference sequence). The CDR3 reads CASSGALEPYF. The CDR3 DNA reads TGTGCCAGTAGTGGGGCGCTGGAGCCGTACTTC.

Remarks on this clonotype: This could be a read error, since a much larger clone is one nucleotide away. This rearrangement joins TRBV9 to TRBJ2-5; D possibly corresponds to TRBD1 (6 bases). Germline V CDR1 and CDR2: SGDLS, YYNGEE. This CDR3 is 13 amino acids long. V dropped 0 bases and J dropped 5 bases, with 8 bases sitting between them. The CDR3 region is CASSVGGLETQYF. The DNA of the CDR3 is TGTGCCAGCAGCGTAGGGGGGCTGGAGACCCAGTACTTC.

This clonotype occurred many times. This CDR3 is CASSRTSTDTQYF. The DNA for the CDR3 is TGTGCCAGCAGTAGGACTAGCACAGATACGCAGTATTTT. The chain combines TRBV28 with TRBJ2-3; the D gene is possibly TRBD2 (5 bases). This CDR3 has 13 residues. CDR1 is MDHEN, CDR2 SYDVKM, per germline. The V and J ends lost 5 bases and 0 bases respectively, with 6 bases between them.

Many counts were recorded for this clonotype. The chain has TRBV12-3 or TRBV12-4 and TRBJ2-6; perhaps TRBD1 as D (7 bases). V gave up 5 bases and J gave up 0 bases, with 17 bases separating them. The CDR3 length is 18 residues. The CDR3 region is CASSPGGTASSGANVLTF. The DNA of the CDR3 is TGTGCCAGCAGTCCAGGAGGGACAGCAAGCTCTGGGGCCAACGTCCTGACTTTC.

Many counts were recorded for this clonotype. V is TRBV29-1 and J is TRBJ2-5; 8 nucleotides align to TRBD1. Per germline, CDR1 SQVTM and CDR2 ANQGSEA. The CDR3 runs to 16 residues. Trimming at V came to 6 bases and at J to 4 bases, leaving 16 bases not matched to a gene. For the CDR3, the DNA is TGCAGCGTCGACTACCCCGGGACAGGTGTCGGAGAGACCCAGTACTTC. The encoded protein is CSVDYPGTGVGETQYF.

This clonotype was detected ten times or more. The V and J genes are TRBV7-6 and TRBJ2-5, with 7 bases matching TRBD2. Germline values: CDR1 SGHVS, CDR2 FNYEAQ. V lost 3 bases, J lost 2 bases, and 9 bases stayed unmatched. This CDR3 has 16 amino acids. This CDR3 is CASSFSPAGLQETQYF. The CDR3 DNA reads TGTGCCAGCAGCTTTTCCCCAGCGGGATTGCAAGAGACCCAGTACTTC.

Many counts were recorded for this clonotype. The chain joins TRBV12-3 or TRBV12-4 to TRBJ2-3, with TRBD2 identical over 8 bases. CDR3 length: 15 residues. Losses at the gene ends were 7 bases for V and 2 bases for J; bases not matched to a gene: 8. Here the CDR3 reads CASIGGGIITDTQYF. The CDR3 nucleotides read TGTGCCAGCATCGGGGGGGGAATCATCACAGATACGCAGTATTTT.

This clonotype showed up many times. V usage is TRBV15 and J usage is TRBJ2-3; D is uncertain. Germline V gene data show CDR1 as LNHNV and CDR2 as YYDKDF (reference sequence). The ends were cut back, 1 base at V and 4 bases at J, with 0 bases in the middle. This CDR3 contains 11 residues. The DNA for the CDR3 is TGTGCCACCAGCAGAGCAGATACGCAGTATTTT. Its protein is CATSRADTQYF.

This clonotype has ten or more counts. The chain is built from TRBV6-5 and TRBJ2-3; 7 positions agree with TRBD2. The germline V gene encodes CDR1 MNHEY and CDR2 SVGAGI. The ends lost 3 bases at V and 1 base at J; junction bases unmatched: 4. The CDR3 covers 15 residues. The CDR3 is CASSYGGGGTDTQYF. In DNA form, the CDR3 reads TGTGCCAGCAGTTATGGCGGGGGTGGCACAGATACGCAGTATTTT.

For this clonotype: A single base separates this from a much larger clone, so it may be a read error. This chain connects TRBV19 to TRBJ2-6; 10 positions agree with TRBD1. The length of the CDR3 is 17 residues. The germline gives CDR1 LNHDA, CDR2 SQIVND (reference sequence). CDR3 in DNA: TGTGCCAGTAGTAGCCGGGACAGGGGAGCCGGGGCCAACGTCCTGCCTTTC. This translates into CASSSRDRGAGANVLPF.

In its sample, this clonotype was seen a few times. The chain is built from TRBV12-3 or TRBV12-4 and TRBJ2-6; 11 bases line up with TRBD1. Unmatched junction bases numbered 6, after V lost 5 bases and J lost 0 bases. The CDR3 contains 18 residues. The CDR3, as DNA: TGTGCCAGCAGTCCGGGACAGGGGGTATCCTCTGGGGCCAACGTCCTGACTTTC. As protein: CASSPGQGVSSGANVLTF.

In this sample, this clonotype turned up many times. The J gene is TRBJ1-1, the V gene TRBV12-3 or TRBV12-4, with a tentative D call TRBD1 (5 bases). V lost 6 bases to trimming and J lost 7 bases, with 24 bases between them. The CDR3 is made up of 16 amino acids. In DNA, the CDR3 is TGTGCCAGCAGGCTCCCGGGACCCCCGAAGGTGGGTGAAGCTTTCTTT. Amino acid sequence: CASRLPGPPKVGEAFF.

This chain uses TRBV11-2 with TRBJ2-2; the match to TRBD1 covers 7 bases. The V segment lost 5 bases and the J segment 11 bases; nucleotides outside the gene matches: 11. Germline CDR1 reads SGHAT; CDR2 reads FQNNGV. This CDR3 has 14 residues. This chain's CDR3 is CASSPMRGPGELFF. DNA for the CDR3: TGTGCCAGCAGCCCCATGAGGGGGCCGGGCGAGCTGTTTTTT. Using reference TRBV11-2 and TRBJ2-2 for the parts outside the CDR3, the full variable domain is EAGVAQSPRYKIIEKRQSVAFWCNPISGHATLYWYQQILGQGPKLLIQFQNNGVVDDSQLPKDRFSAERLKGVDSTLKIQPAKLEDSAVYLCASSPMRGPGELFFGEGSRLTVL.

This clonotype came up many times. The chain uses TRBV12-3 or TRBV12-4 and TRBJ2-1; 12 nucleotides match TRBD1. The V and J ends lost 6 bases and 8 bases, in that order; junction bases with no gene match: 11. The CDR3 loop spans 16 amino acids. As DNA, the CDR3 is TGTGCCAGCAGGCACGCACCGGGACAGGGGGCAGATGAGCAGTTCTTC. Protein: CASRHAPGQGADEQFF.

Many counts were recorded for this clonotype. In DNA, the CDR3 is TGTGCCAGCAGCGTAGGACAGATACTCAACACCGGGGAGCTGTTTTTT. This codes for CASSVGQILNTGELFF. The rearrangement links TRBV9 to TRBJ2-2, with a weak D call TRBD1 (5 bases). The ends were cut back, 0 bases at V and 2 bases at J, with 11 bases in the middle. The CDR3 is made up of 16 amino acids. The germline gives CDR1 SGDLS, CDR2 YYNGEE.

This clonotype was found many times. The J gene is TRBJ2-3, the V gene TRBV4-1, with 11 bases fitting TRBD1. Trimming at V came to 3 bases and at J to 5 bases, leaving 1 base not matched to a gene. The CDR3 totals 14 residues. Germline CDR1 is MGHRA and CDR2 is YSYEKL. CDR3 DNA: TGCGCCAGCAGCCAGGGACAGGGGGGAGATACGCAGTATTTT. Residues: CASSQGQGGDTQYF.

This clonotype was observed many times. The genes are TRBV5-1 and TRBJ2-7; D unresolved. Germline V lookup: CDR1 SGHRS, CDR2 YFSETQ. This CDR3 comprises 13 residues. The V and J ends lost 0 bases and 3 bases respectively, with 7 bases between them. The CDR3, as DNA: TGCGCCAGCAGCTTGGCCCCCGACTACGAGCAGTACTTC. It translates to CASSLAPDYEQYF.

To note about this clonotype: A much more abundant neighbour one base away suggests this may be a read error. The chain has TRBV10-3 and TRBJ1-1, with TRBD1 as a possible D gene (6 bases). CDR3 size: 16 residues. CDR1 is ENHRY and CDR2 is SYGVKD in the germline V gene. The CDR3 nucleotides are TGTGTCATCAGTGGAAGAAGGGGGGAGTCGAACACTGAAGCTTTCTTT. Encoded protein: CVISGRRGESNTEAFF.

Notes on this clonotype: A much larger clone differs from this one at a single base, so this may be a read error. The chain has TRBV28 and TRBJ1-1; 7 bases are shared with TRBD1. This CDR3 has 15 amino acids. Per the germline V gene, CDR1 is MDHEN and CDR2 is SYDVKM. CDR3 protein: CASSLYRGLDTEALF. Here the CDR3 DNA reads TGTGCCAGCAGTCTGTACAGGGGCCTCGACACTGAAGCTCTCTTT.

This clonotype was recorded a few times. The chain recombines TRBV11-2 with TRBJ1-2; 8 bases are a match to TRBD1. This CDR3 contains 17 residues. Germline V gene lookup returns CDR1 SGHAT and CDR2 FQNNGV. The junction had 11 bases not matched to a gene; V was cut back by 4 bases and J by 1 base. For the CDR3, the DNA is TGTGCCAGCAGCTCTAGCGGGGACAGGACGTTTAACTATGGCTACACCTTC. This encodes CASSSSGDRTFNYGYTF. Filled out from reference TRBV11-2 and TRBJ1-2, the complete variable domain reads EAGVAQSPRYKIIEKRQSVAFWCNPISGHATLYWYQQILGQGPKLLIQFQNNGVVDDSQLPKDRFSAERLKGVDSTLKIQPAKLEDSAVYLCASSSSGDRTFNYGYTFGSGTRLTVV.

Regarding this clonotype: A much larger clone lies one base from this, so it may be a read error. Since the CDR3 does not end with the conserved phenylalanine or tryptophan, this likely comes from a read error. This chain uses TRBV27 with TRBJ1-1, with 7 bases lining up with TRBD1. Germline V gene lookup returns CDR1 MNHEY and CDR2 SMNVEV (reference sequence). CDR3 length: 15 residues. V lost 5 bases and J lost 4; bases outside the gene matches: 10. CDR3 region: CASSHTHRGGTEAFY. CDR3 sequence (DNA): TGTGCCAGCAGTCACACACACAGGGGAGGCACTGAAGCTTTCTAT.

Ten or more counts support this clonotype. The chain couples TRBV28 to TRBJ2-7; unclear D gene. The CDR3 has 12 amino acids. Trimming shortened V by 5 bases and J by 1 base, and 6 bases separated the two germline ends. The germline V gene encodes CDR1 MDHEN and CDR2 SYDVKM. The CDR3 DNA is TGTGCCAGCAGTCCCCCTTCCTACGAGCAGTACTTC. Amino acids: CASSPPSYEQYF. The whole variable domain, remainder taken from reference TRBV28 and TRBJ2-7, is DVKVTQSSRYLVKRTGEKVFLECVQDMDHENMFWYRQDPGLGLRLIYFSYDVKMKEKGDIPEGYSVSREKKERFSLILESASTNQTSMYLCASSPPSYEQYFGPGTRLTVT.

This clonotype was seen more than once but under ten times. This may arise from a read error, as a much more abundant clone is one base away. The CDR3 region is CAGSLTGRAANEAFF. CDR3 coding DNA: TGTGCCGGCAGCTTGACAGGGAGGGCGGCGAATGAAGCTTTCTTT. V and J are TRBV7-9 and TRBJ1-1; 7 nucleotides match TRBD1. The CDR3 covers 15 residues. The germline CDR1 and CDR2 sequences are SEHNR and FQNEAQ (reference sequence).

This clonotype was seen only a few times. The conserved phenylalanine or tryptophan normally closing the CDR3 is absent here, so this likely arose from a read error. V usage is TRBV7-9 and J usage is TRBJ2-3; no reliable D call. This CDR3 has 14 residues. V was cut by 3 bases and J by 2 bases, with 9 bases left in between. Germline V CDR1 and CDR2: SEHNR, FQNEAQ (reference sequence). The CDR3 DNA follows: TGTGCCAGCAGCTTTGTCGAACTCACAGATACGCAGTATTCT. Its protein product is CASSFVELTDTQYS.

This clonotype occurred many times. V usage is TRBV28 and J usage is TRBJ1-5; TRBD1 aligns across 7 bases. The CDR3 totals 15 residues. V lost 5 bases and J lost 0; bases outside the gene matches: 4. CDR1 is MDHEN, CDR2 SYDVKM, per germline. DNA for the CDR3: TGTGCCAGCAGTCCGGGACAGCTTAGCAATCAGCCCCAGCATTTT. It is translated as CASSPGQLSNQPQHF. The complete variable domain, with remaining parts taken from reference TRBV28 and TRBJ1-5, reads DVKVTQSSRYLVKRTGEKVFLECVQDMDHENMFWYRQDPGLGLRLIYFSYDVKMKEKGDIPEGYSVSREKKERFSLILESASTNQTSMYLCASSPGQLSNQPQHFGDGTRLSIL.

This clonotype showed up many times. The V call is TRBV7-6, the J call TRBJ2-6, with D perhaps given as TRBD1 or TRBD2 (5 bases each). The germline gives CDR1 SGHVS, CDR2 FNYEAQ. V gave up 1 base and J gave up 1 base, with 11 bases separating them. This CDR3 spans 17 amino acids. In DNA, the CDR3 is TGTGCCAGCAGCTTAGAAACAGGAGGTTCTGGGGCCAACGTCCTGACTTTC. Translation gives CASSLETGGSGANVLTF.

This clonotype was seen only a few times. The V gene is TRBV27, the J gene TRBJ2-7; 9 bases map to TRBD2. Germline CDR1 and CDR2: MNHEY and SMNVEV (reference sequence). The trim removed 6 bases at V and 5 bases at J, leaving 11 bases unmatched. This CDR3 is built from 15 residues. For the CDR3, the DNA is TGTGCCAGCAGCTGGGGACTAGCAAAGATCGACGAGCAGTACTTC. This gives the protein CASSWGLAKIDEQYF.

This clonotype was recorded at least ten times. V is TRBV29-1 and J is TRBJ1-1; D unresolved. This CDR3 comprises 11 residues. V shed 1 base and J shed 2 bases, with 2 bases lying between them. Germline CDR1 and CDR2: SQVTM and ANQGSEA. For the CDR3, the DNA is TGCAGCGTTGAAGGAAACACTGAAGCTTTCTTT. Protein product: CSVEGNTEAFF. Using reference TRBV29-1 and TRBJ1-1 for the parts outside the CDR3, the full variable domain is SAVISQKPSRDICQRGTSLTIQCQVDSQVTMMFWYRQQPGQSLTLIATANQGSEATYESGFVIDKFPISRPNLTFSTLTVSNMSPEDSSIYLCSVEGNTEAFFGQGTRLTVV.

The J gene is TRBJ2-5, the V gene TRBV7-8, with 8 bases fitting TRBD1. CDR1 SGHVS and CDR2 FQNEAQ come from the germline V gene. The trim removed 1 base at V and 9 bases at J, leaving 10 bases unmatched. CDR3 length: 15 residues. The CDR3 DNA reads TGTGCCAGCAGCTTAGAGGCAGGGGGCGTGGCGCCCCAGTACTTC. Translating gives CASSLEAGGVAPQYF.

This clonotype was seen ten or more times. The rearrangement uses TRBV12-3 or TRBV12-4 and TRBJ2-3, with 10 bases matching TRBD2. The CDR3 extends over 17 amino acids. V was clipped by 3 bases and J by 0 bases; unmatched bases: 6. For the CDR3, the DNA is TGTGCCAGCAGTTTTTGGACTAGCGGAGAGAGCACAGATACGCAGTATTTT. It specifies CASSFWTSGESTDTQYF.

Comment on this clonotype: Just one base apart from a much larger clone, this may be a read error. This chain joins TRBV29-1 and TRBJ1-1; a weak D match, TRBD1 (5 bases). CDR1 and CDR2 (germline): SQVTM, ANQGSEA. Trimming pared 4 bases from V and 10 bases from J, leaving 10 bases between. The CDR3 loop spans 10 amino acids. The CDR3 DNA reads TGCAGCGTTGGAGGAGGGACAGCTTTCTTT. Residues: CSVGGGTAFF.